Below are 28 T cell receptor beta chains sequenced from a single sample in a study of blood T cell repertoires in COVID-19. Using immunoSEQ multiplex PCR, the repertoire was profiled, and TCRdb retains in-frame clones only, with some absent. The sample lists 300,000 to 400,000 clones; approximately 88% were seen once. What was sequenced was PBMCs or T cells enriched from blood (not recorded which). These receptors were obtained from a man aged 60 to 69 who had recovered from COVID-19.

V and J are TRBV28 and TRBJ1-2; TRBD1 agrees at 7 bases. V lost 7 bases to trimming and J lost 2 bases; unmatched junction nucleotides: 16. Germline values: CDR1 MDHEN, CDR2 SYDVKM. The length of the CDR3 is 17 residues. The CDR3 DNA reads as TGTGCCAGCAACCCACAACACGACAGGGTACGAAACTATGGCTACACCTTC. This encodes CASNPQHDRVRNYGYTF.

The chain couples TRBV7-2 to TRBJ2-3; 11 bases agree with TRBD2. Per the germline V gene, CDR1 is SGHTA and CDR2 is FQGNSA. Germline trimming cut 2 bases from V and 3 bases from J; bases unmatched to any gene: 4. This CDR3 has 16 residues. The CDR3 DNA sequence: TGTGCCAGCAGCTTAATCGGGACTAGCGGAACAGATACGCAGTATTTT. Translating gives CASSLIGTSGTDTQYF.

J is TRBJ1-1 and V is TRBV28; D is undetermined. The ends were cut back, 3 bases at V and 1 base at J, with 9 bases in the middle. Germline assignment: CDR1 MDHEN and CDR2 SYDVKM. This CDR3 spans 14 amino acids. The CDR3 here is CASSLSRGNTEAFF. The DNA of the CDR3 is TGTGCCAGCAGTTTGTCCCGGGGGAACACTGAAGCTTTCTTT.

CDR3 bases: TGTGCCAGCAGCCCCTGGCGGGAGACCCAGTACTTC. This codes for CASSPWRETQYF. This chain connects TRBV28 to TRBJ2-5; D gene ambiguous. The CDR3 sequence is 12 residues long. The germline V and J ends were trimmed by 6 bases and 5 bases, with 10 bases remaining between them. In germline, CDR1 is MDHEN, CDR2 SYDVKM.

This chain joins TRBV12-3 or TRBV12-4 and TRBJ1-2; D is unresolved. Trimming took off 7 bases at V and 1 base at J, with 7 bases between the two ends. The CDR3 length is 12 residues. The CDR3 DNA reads TGTGCCAGCACCAACAGTAACTATGGCTACACCTTC. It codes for CASTNSNYGYTF.

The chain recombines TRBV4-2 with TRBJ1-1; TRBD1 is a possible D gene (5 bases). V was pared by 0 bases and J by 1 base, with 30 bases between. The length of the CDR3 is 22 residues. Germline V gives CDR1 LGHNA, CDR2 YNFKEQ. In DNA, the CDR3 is TGTGCCAGCAGCCAAGAACCCAACCCGGGATGGGAGGGTAAAGGGGAGAACACTGAAGCTTTCTTT. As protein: CASSQEPNPGWEGKGENTEAFF.

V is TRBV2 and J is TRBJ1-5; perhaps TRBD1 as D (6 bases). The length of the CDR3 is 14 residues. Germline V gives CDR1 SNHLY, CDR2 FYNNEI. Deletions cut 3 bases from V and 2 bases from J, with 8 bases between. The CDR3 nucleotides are TGTGCCAGCAGTGAGGGGGCCCGCAATCAGCCCCAGCATTTT. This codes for CASSEGARNQPQHF.

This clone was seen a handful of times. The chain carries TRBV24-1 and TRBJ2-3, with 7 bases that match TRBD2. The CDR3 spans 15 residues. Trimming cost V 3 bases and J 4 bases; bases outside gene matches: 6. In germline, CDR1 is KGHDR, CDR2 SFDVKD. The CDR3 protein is CATSDLMSGADTQYF. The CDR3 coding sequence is TGTGCCACCAGTGATCTAATGAGCGGGGCAGATACGCAGTATTTT.

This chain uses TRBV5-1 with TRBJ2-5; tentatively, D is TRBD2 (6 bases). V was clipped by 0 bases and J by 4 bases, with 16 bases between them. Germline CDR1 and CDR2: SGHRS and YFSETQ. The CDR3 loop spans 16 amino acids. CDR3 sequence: CASSLATGLGGETQYF. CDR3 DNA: TGCGCCAGCAGCTTGGCCACGGGACTGGGTGGAGAGACCCAGTACTTC.

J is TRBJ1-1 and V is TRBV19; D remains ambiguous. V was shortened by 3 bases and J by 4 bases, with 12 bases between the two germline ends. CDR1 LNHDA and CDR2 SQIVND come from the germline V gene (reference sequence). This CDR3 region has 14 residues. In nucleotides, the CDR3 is TGTGCCAGTAGTATCGTTGTGGGGAGCACTGAAGCTTTCTTT. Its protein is CASSIVVGSTEAFF.

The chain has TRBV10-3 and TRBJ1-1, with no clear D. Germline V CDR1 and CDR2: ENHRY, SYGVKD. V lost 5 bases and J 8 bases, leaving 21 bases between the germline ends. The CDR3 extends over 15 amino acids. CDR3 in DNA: TGTGCCATCAGTCCCCAATCCATTACACGGGAAGAAGCTTTCTTT. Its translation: CAISPQSITREEAFF.

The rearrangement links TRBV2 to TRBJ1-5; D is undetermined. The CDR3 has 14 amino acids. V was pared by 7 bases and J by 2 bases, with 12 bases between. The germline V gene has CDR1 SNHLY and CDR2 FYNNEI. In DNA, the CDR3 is TGTGCCAGCACCCTAGCGGCAGGCAATCAGCCCCAGCATTTT. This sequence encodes CASTLAAGNQPQHF.

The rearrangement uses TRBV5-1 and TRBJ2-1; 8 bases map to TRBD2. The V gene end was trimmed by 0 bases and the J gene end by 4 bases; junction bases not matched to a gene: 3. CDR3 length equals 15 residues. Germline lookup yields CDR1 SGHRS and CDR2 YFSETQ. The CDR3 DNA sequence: TGCGCCAGCAGCTTGGATCCGGGAGGGTACAATGAGCAGTTCTTC. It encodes CASSLDPGGYNEQFF.

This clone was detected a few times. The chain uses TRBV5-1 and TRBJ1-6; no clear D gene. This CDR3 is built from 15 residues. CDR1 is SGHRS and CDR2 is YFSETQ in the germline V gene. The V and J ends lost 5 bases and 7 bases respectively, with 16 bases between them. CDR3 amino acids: CASRPPGSRNSPLHF. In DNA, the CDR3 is TGCGCCAGCAGACCTCCGGGATCCCGAAATTCACCCCTCCACTTT.

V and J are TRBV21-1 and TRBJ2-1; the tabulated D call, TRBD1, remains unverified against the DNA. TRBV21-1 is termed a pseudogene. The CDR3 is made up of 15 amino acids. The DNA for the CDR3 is TGTGCCAGCAGCAAAGACAGGGGGATGAACAATGAGCAGTTCTTC. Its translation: CASSKDRGMNNEQFF.

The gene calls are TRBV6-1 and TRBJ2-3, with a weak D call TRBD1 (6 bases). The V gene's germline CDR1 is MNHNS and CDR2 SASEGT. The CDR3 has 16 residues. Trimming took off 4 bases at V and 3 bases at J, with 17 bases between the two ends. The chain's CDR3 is CASSGTRGRRTDTQYF. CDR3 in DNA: TGTGCCAGCAGTGGGACCAGGGGAAGAAGGACAGATACGCAGTATTTT.

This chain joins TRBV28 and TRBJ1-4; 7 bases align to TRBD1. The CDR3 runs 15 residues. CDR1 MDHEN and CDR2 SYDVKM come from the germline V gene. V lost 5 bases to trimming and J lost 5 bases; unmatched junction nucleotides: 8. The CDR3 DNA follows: TGTGCCAGCAGTCCCGGGGGACAGCAAAATGAAAAACTGTTTTTT. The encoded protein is CASSPGGQQNEKLFF. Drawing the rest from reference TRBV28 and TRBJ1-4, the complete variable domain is DVKVTQSSRYLVKRTGEKVFLECVQDMDHENMFWYRQDPGLGLRLIYFSYDVKMKEKGDIPEGYSVSREKKERFSLILESASTNQTSMYLCASSPGGQQNEKLFFGSGTQLSVL.

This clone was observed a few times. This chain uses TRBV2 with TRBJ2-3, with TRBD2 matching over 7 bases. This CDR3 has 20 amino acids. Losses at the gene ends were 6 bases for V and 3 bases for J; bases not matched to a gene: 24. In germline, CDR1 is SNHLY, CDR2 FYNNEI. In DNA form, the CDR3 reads TGTGCCAGCAGCCGTCCTGGCGGGAGTGGGGAACGTCGGGGAACAGATACGCAGTATTTT. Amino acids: CASSRPGGSGERRGTDTQYF.

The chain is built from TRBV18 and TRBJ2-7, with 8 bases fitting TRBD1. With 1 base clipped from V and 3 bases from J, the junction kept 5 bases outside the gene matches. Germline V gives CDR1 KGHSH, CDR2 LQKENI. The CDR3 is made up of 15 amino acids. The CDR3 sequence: CASSPLSTGDYEQYF. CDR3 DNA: TGTGCCAGCTCACCACTCTCGACAGGGGACTACGAGCAGTACTTC. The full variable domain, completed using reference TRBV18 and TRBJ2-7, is NAGVMQNPRHLVRRRGQEARLRCSPMKGHSHVYWYRQLPEEGLKFMVYLQKENIIDESGMPKERFSAEFPKEGPSILRIQQVVRGDSAAYFCASSPLSTGDYEQYFGPGTRLTVT.

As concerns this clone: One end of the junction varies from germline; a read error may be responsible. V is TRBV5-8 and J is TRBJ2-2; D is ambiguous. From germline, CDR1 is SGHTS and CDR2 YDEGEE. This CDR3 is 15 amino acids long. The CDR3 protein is CASSLAYAKTGELFF. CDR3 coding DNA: TGTGCCAGCAGCTTGGCCTACGCGAAGACCGGGGAGCTGTTTTTT.

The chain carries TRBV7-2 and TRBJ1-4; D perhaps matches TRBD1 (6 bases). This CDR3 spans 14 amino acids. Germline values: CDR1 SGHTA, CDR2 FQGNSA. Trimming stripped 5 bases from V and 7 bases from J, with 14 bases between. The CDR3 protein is CASSIGGGGEKLFF. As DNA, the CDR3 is TGTGCCAGCAGCATAGGGGGGGGTGGTGAAAAACTGTTTTTT.

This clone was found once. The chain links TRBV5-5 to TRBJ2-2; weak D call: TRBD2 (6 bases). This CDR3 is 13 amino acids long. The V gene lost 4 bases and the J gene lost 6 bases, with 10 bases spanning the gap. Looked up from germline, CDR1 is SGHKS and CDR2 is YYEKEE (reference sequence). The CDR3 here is CASSGGGPGELFF. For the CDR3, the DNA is TGTGCCAGCAGCGGTGGAGGGCCCGGGGAGCTGTTTTTT.

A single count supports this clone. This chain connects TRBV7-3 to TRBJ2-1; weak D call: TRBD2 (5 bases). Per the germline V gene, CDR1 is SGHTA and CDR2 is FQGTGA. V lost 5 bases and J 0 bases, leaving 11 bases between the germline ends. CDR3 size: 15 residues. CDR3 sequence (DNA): TGTGCCAGCAGCCCCCGAGGGCCCTCCTACAATGAGCAGTTCTTC. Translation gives CASSPRGPSYNEQFF.

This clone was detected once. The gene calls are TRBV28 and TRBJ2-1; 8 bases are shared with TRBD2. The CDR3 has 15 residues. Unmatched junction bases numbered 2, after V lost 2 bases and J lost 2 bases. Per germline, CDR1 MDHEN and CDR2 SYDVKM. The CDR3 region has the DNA TGTGCCAGCAGTTTACAGCGGGAGCCCTACAATGAGCAGTTCTTC. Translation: CASSLQREPYNEQFF.

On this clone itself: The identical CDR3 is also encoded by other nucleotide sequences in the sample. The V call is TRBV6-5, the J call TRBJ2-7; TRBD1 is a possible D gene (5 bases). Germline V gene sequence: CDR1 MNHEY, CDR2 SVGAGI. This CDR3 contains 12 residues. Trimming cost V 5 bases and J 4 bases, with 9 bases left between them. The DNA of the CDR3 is TGTGCCAGCAGTCCCCAGGGTTACGAGCAGTACTTC. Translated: CASSPQGYEQYF.

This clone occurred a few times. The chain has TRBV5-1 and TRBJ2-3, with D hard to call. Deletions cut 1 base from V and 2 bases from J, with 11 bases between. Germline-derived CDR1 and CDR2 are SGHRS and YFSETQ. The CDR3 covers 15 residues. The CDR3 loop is CASSLTSGDTDTQYF. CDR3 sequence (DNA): TGCGCCAGCAGCTTGACAAGTGGAGACACAGATACGCAGTATTTT.

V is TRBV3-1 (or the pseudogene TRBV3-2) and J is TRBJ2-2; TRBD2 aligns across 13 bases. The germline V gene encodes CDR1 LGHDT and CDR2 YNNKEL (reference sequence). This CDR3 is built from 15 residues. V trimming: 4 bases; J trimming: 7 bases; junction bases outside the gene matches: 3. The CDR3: CASSLRLAGGGELFF. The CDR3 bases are TGTGCCAGCAGCCTCCGACTAGCGGGAGGCGGGGAGCTGTTTTTT.

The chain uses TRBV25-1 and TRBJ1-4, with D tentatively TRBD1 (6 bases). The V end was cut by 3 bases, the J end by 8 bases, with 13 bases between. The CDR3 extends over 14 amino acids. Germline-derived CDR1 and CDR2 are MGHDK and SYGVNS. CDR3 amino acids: CASSDEQGWEKLFF. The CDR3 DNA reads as TGTGCCAGCAGTGATGAACAGGGCTGGGAAAAACTGTTTTTT.